This T cell receptor beta chain is from a study of blood T cell repertoires in COVID-19. Study-level information: The United States, Italy and Spain supplied acute and convalescent COVID-19 samples. The analysed material was cDNA or gDNA that came from T cells, B-cell-depleted T cells, or PBMCs.

As processed by the authors: Reference gene primer amplification in the assay estimated nucleated cell counts. Using immunoSEQ multiplex PCR, the repertoire was profiled, and TCRdb retains in-frame clones only, with some absent. V and J calls plus clone size are reproduced from that table; the DNA served to infer D and trimming. The table includes some 270,000 clones, 80% to 85% detected once. From germline, CDR1 is MDHEN and CDR2 SYDVKM. Trimming pared 3 bases from V and 3 bases from J, leaving 24 bases between. The CDR3 runs 19 residues. Seattle participants joined during active infection and were tracked over time.

The source is an older person with COVID-19, enrolled during active disease. The sequencing sample was made of peripheral blood. The chain recombines TRBV28 with TRBJ1-5, with D perhaps TRBD1 (5 bases). The CDR3 bases are TGTGCCAGCAGTTTTAGGTACGGGCGGGGGTTAGCAGTCAATCAGCCCCAGCATTTT. Its translation is CASSFRYGRGLAVNQPQHF.